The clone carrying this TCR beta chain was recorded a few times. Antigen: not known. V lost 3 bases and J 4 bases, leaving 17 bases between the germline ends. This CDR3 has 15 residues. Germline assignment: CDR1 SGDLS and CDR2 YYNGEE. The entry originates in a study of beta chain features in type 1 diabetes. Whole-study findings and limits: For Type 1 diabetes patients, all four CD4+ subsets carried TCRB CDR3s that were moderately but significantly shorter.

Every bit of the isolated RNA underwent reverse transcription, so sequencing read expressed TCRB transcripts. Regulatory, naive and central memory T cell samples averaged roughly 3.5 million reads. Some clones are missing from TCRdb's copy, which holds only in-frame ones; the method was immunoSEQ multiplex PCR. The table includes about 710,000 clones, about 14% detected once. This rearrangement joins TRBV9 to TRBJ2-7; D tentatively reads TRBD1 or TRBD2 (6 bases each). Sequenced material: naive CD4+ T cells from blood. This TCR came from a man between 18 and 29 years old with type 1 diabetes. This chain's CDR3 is CASSGSARGAYEQYF. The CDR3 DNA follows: TGTGCCAGCAGCGGGTCCGCGAGGGGGGCGTACGAGCAGTACTTC.